Given below is one T cell receptor (beta chain) in context. Germline V gene lookup returns CDR1 MNHEY and CDR2 SMNVEV (reference sequence). CDR3 length: 13 amino acids. V was pared by 7 bases and J by 4 bases, with 2 bases of the junction left unmatched. This specimen belongs to a study of blood T cell repertoires in COVID-19. Overall study: In each case, the material was cDNA or gDNA derived from T cells, B-cell-depleted T cells, or PBMCs.

Here immunoSEQ multiplex PCR was the method, and the copy in TCRdb shows in-frame clones only, minus some. The sample lists about 120,000 clones, approximately 84% seen once, with around 7.5% in the top ten. The origin of this receptor is a man in his 70s with active or convalescent COVID-19. The chain carries TRBV27 and TRBJ1-5; 9 bases agree with TRBD1. Material: peripheral blood. The CDR3 loop is CASNGTGNQPQHF. Here the CDR3 DNA reads TGTGCCAGCAACGGGACAGGGAATCAGCCCCAGCATTTT.